In its sample, the clone carrying this TCR beta chain was seen many times. Its antigen is unknown. These data come from a study of CD8 T cells in ankylosing spondylitis. Study results and caveats: Previously reported in reactive arthritis synovial fluid and blood were some of the motif variants.

TCRdb ran MiXCR on the 5' RACE reads and lists one entry per CDR3 protein. Counted here are roughly 97,000 distinct CDR3 sequences, almost 8.5% occurring once; the ten biggest clones make up nearly 10%. The CDR3 totals 15 residues. CDR1 and CDR2 (germline): DFQATT, SNEGSKA (reference sequence). The V and J ends lost 3 bases and 6 bases, in that order; junction bases with no gene match: 11. The sample was blood, either unsorted or a sorted T cell fraction (not recorded which). The receptor's source is a male donor with ankylosing spondylitis or in good health (not recorded which). This chain uses TRBV20-1 with TRBJ2-7, with 10 positions matching TRBD2. For the CDR3, the DNA is TGCAGTGCTAGTGGGTCTAGCGGGAGTCTAGGCGAGCAGTACTTC. Amino acids: CSASGSSGSLGEQYF.